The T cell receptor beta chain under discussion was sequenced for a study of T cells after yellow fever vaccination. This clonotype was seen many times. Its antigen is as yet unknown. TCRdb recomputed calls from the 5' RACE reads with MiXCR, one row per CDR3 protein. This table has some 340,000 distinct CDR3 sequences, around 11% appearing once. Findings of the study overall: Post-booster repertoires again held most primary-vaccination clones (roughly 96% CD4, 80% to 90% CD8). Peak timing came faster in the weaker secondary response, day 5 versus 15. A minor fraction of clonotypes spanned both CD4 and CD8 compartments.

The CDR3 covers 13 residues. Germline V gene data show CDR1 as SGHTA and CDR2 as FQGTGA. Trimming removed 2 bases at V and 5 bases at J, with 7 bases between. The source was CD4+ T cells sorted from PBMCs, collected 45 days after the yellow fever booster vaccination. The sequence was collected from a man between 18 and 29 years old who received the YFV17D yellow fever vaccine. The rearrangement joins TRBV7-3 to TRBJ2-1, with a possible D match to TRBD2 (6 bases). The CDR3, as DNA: TGTGCCAGCAGCTTACGGGGGAACAATGAGCAGTTCTTC. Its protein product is CASSLRGNNEQFF.